These 30 T cell receptor beta chains share one sample of origin, sequenced in a study of T-cell reconstitution after alpha-beta-depleted transplantation in children. Preparing the TCRbeta library involved the use of unique molecular identifiers. TCRdb independently ran MiXCR on the PCR reads; one entry per CDR3 protein. The data show hundreds of thousands of distinct CDR3 sequences, about 15% seen once. This material consisted of PBMCs, mostly from graft donor cells, taken 360 days after TCRalphabeta/CD19-depleted stem cell transplant. Receptors originate from a male patient aged 2-9 years who had a stem cell transplant for acute lymphoblastic leukemia, so the T cells may come from the graft donor.

The chain links TRBV29-1 to TRBJ2-1, with D perhaps TRBD1 (5 bases). There are 13 residues in the CDR3. Per germline, CDR1 SQVTM and CDR2 ANQGSEA. V dropped 1 base and J dropped 5 bases, with 9 bases sitting between them. The CDR3, as DNA: TGCAGCGTTGAAGTCAGGGCCAACAATGAGCAGTTCTTC. Translation gives CSVEVRANNEQFF.

There are a few counts of this clonotype. The rearrangement joins TRBV10-3 to TRBJ1-1; no definite D call. V dropped 0 bases and J dropped 2 bases, with 4 bases sitting between them. CDR1 and CDR2 from the germline V gene are ENHRY and SYGVKD. This CDR3 is built from 13 residues. DNA for the CDR3: TGTGCCATCAGTGAGTCTAGTAACACTGAAGCTTTCTTT. Protein product: CAISESSNTEAFF.

J is TRBJ2-3 and V is TRBV12-3 or TRBV12-4; no clear D. The V end lost 2 bases, the J end lost 11 bases, and 14 bases lay between the germline ends. This CDR3 has 13 amino acids. The CDR3 sequence is CASSLTVTRGQYF. The CDR3 region has the DNA TGTGCCAGCAGTTTAACGGTCACCCGAGGGCAGTATTTT.

This rearrangement joins TRBV10-3 to TRBJ1-2, with a tentative D call TRBD1 (6 bases). Germline V gene lookup returns CDR1 ENHRY and CDR2 SYGVKD. The CDR3 loop spans 15 amino acids. The V end was cut by 0 bases, the J end by 4 bases, with 12 bases between. The CDR3 region is CAISESGGLTYGYTF. The DNA for the CDR3 is TGTGCCATCAGTGAGTCGGGGGGGCTGACCTATGGCTACACCTTC.

This clonotype showed up many times. J is TRBJ2-7 and V is TRBV6-2 or TRBV6-3; 7 bases map to TRBD1. The CDR3 is made up of 13 amino acids. Trimming at V came to 8 bases and at J to 4 bases, leaving 8 bases not matched to a gene. The germline V gene encodes CDR1 MNHEY and CDR2 SVGEGT. The CDR3 loop reads CASADAGGYEQYF. The CDR3 DNA follows: TGTGCCAGCGCCGATGCAGGGGGATACGAGCAGTACTTC.

This clonotype showed up just a few times. The chain combines TRBV5-1 with TRBJ2-7; TRBD1 matches 9 bases. V trimming: 0 bases; J trimming: 3 bases; junction bases outside the gene matches: 4. Germline loops: CDR1 SGHRS, CDR2 YFSETQ. The CDR3 totals 15 residues. This CDR3 is CASSLAGTGIYEQYF. In nucleotides, the CDR3 is TGCGCCAGCAGCTTGGCCGGGACAGGGATCTACGAGCAGTACTTC.

This clonotype showed up many times. The rearrangement links TRBV4-3 to TRBJ2-1, with D possibly TRBD1 on 5 matching bases. Trimming cost V 4 bases and J 7 bases, with 14 bases left between them. Per the germline V gene, CDR1 is LGHNA and CDR2 is YSLEER. The CDR3 has 14 amino acids. This CDR3 is CASSLRLKGNEQFF. For the CDR3, the DNA is TGCGCCAGCAGCCTAAGACTGAAGGGGAATGAGCAGTTCTTC.

The chain links TRBV5-1 to TRBJ2-4; a possible D gene is TRBD2 (5 bases). This CDR3 contains 13 residues. Germline V CDR1 and CDR2: SGHRS, YFSETQ. V lost 0 bases to trimming and J lost 8 bases, with 9 bases between them. CDR3 region: CASSLDPEDIQYF. In DNA form, the CDR3 reads TGCGCCAGCAGCTTGGACCCGGAGGACATTCAGTACTTC. Filled out from reference TRBV5-1 and TRBJ2-4, the complete variable domain reads KAGVTQTPRYLIKTRGQQVTLSCSPISGHRSVSWYQQTPGQGLQFLFEYFSETQRNKGNFPGRFSGRQFSNSRSEMNVSTLELGDSALYLCASSLDPEDIQYFGAGTRLSVL.

This clonotype was recorded a few times. The V and J genes are TRBV6-1 and TRBJ1-2; D is possibly TRBD1 (5 bases). The CDR3 length is 13 residues. Trimming cost V 7 bases and J 7 bases, with 16 bases left between them. Germline CDR1 reads MNHNS; CDR2 reads SASEGT. In DNA, the CDR3 is TGTGCCAGCACCCAGGGCCCGGTGGGTGGCTACACCTTC. Translation: CASTQGPVGGYTF.

The chain has TRBV11-3 and TRBJ2-5; perhaps TRBD2 as D (6 bases). The CDR3 length is 15 residues. Germline V gene data show CDR1 as SGHNT and CDR2 as YENEEA. Trimming left V 5 bases short and J 5 bases short, with 18 bases between. CDR3 loop: CASSRPGRAGETQYF. As DNA, the CDR3 is TGTGCCAGCAGCCGACCCGGACGGGCGGGGGAGACCCAGTACTTC.

The V call is TRBV3-1, the J call TRBJ1-5; D is possibly TRBD1 (5 bases). V shed 4 bases and J shed 0 bases, with 10 bases lying between them. Germline V gives CDR1 LGHDT, CDR2 YNNKEL (reference sequence). The CDR3 covers 15 residues. The DNA for the CDR3 is TGTGCCAGCAGCCCTGGGACGGATAGCAATCAGCCCCAGCATTTT. Its translation is CASSPGTDSNQPQHF.

The rearrangement uses TRBV3-1 and TRBJ2-2; 8 positions match TRBD1. CDR3 length equals 19 residues. Germline CDR1 is LGHDT and CDR2 is YNNKEL (reference sequence). V lost 6 bases, J lost 1 base, and 16 bases stayed unmatched. The CDR3 nucleotides read TGTGCCAGCAGTCTATCCGGCAGGGGGCTAAATCTGAACACCGGGGAGCTGTTTTTT. It yields the protein CASSLSGRGLNLNTGELFF.

This clonotype was picked up one time. The chain couples TRBV20-1 to TRBJ2-1, with TRBD1 matching 8 bases. Germline V gene sequence: CDR1 DFQATT, CDR2 SNEGSKA (reference sequence). CDR3 size: 14 residues. The junction had 8 bases not matched to a gene; V was cut back by 6 bases and J by 4 bases. The CDR3 sequence: CSARPGGPYNEQFF. The CDR3 nucleotides are TGCAGTGCCCGCCCAGGGGGCCCATACAATGAGCAGTTCTTC.

V usage is TRBV6-1 and J usage is TRBJ1-5, with D possibly TRBD1 on 6 matching bases. Germline loops: CDR1 MNHNS, CDR2 SASEGT. The CDR3 covers 14 residues. Between the trimmed V and J ends, which lost 6 bases and 7 bases, there was a span of 16 bases. CDR3 sequence: CASSSTGNRQPQHF. The CDR3 DNA reads TGTGCCAGCAGCTCTACAGGGAATAGGCAGCCCCAGCATTTT.

This clonotype was detected many times. The chain recombines TRBV12-3 or TRBV12-4 with TRBJ2-5; 11 bases are shared with TRBD1. With 6 bases clipped from V and 4 bases from J, the junction kept 7 bases outside the gene matches. The CDR3 consists of 15 residues. This CDR3 is CASRPGQGVGETQYF. The CDR3 coding sequence is TGTGCCAGCAGGCCGGGACAGGGGGTAGGAGAGACCCAGTACTTC.

Only a few counts were recorded for this clonotype. The chain combines TRBV11-2 with TRBJ2-2, with 9 nucleotides matching TRBD2. CDR1 and CDR2 from the germline V gene are SGHAT and FQNNGV. This CDR3 is built from 15 residues. V gave up 8 bases and J gave up 4 bases; unmatched junction bases: 8. The CDR3 coding sequence is TGTGCCAGCCCACCTAGCGGGGCCTTCACCGGGGAGCTGTTTTTT. This gives the protein CASPPSGAFTGELFF.

This clonotype was detected a few times. This chain uses TRBV6-1 with TRBJ2-1, with 8 nucleotides matching TRBD2. V lost 9 bases to trimming and J lost 5 bases; unmatched junction nucleotides: 12. This CDR3 comprises 15 residues. CDR1 and CDR2 (germline): MNHNS, SASEGT. CDR3 sequence: CASWPGLGYHNEQFF. The CDR3 region has the DNA TGTGCCAGTTGGCCGGGACTAGGGTACCACAATGAGCAGTTCTTC.

This clonotype was counted ten times or more. V is TRBV6-2 or TRBV6-3 and J is TRBJ2-3; 8 nucleotides agree with TRBD2. Per the germline V gene, CDR1 is MNHEY and CDR2 is SVGEGT. CDR3 length: 14 amino acids. With 6 bases clipped from V and 3 bases from J, the junction kept 5 bases outside the gene matches. In DNA, the CDR3 is TGTGCCAGCAGCGGGGGGGCCGGTACAGATACGCAGTATTTT. Amino acid sequence: CASSGGAGTDTQYF.

This rearrangement joins TRBV14 to TRBJ2-3, with TRBD2 matching 8 bases. Germline-derived CDR1 and CDR2 are SGHDN and FVKESK. V lost 3 bases to trimming and J lost 0 bases; unmatched junction nucleotides: 14. CDR3 size: 19 residues. The CDR3 protein is CASSHPVAGGLTSTDTQYF. CDR3 in DNA: TGTGCCAGCAGCCATCCCGTGGCGGGGGGCCTTACCAGCACAGATACGCAGTATTTT.

This clonotype has more than one count but fewer than ten. The chain combines TRBV28 with TRBJ2-5; D is ambiguous. From germline, CDR1 is MDHEN and CDR2 SYDVKM. The CDR3 runs to 12 residues. V lost 5 bases and J lost 5, with 9 bases in between. The CDR3 nucleotides read TGTGCCAGCAGTCCACTACCGGAGACCCAGTACTTC. Its protein product is CASSPLPETQYF.

Only a few counts were recorded for this clonotype. The CDR3 coding sequence is TGTGCCAGCAGCTTAGTTCCCCCGCAAGGCACAGATACGCAGTATTTT. Translation gives CASSLVPPQGTDTQYF. The V gene is TRBV7-6, the J gene TRBJ2-3; no clear D gene. Per the germline V gene, CDR1 is SGHVS and CDR2 is FNYEAQ. The CDR3 spans 16 residues. Trimming removed 1 base from V and 1 base from J, with 12 bases in between.

The V and J genes are TRBV7-2 and TRBJ2-7, with D perhaps TRBD2 (5 bases). The CDR3 is 12 residues long. Germline V lookup: CDR1 SGHTA, CDR2 FQGNSA. Trimming took off 4 bases at V and 3 bases at J, with 7 bases between the two ends. CDR3 coding DNA: TGTGCCAGCAGCTCGGGGTACTACGAGCAGTACTTC. The encoded protein is CASSSGYYEQYF.

The V gene is TRBV13, the J gene TRBJ2-3; TRBD1 might be the D (6 bases). The CDR3 consists of 17 residues. Germline CDR1 is PRHDT and CDR2 is FYEKMQ (reference sequence). Trimming pared 4 bases from V and 2 bases from J, leaving 19 bases between. The CDR3 sequence is CASSSHRPDRNTDTQYF. DNA of the CDR3: TGTGCCAGCAGCTCACACCGACCCGACAGGAACACAGATACGCAGTATTTT.

Ten or more counts support this clonotype. The rearrangement joins TRBV14 to TRBJ2-1, with a tentative D call TRBD2 (5 bases). CDR3 length: 15 residues. V was shortened by 4 bases and J by 6 bases, with 16 bases between the two germline ends. Per germline, CDR1 SGHDN and CDR2 FVKESK. In nucleotides, the CDR3 is TGTGCCAGCAGCCCTACTAGGAAGCCTCTCAATGAGCAGTTCTTC. The encoded protein is CASSPTRKPLNEQFF.

The chain couples TRBV2 to TRBJ2-7; D not resolved. Trimming pared 3 bases from V and 6 bases from J, leaving 9 bases between. The germline V gene has CDR1 SNHLY and CDR2 FYNNEI. This CDR3 comprises 12 residues. The CDR3 bases are TGTGCCAGCAGTGATTACATCCTCGAGCAGTACTTC. Residues: CASSDYILEQYF.

The rearrangement uses TRBV7-2 and TRBJ2-1, with 8 nucleotides matching TRBD2. This CDR3 contains 17 residues. V dropped 1 base and J dropped 2; count of bases not matched to a gene: 7. CDR1 and CDR2 from the germline V gene are SGHTA and FQGNSA. The CDR3 DNA reads TGTGCCAGCAGCTTAGGGGTAGCGGGACCACCCTACAATGAGCAGTTCTTC. Its protein is CASSLGVAGPPYNEQFF.

This clonotype showed up just a few times. This chain joins TRBV3-1 and TRBJ2-3; weak D call: TRBD1 (5 bases). The CDR3 runs to 14 residues. The germline V and J ends were trimmed by 4 bases and 2 bases, with 10 bases remaining between them. From germline, CDR1 is LGHDT and CDR2 YNNKEL (reference sequence). The CDR3 loop is CASSPQDFTDTQYF. CDR3 sequence (DNA): TGTGCCAGCAGCCCACAGGATTTCACAGATACGCAGTATTTT.

J is TRBJ2-1 and V is TRBV3-1; D assignment may be TRBD1 or TRBD2 (5 bases each). The CDR3 loop spans 16 amino acids. V gave up 0 bases and J gave up 4 bases, with 13 bases separating them. CDR1 is LGHDT, CDR2 YNNKEL, per germline (reference sequence). The chain's CDR3 is CASSQDWGIHYNEQFF. Here the CDR3 DNA reads TGTGCCAGCAGCCAAGACTGGGGGATCCATTACAATGAGCAGTTCTTC.

This clonotype came up a few times. This chain joins TRBV2 and TRBJ1-5, with D possibly being TRBD1 (6 bases). Germline lookup yields CDR1 SNHLY and CDR2 FYNNEI. Between the trimmed V and J ends, which lost 4 bases and 5 bases, there was a span of 9 bases. The length of the CDR3 is 13 residues. CDR3 region: CASSVEGDQPQHF. CDR3 nucleotides: TGTGCCAGCAGTGTCGAGGGGGATCAGCCCCAGCATTTT.

This clonotype came up a few times. This sequence joins TRBV14 and TRBJ2-1; 10 bases are a match to TRBD2. CDR1 and CDR2 from the germline V gene are SGHDN and FVKESK. The CDR3 runs to 17 residues. V lost 2 bases to trimming and J lost 2 bases; unmatched junction nucleotides: 6. CDR3 sequence reads: CASSQLRLAGAYNEQFF. CDR3 DNA sequence: TGTGCCAGCAGCCAACTAAGACTAGCGGGCGCCTACAATGAGCAGTTCTTC.